This T cell receptor (beta chain) was sequenced for a study of blood T cell repertoires in COVID-19. About the research overall: Collection of acute and convalescent COVID-19 samples took place in the United States, Italy and Spain.

The CDR3 has 14 amino acids. CDR1 and CDR2 (germline): ENHRY, SYGVKD. V was trimmed by 3 bases and J by 3 bases, leaving 8 bases between them. The authors' processing: The assay estimated nucleated cells by amplifying reference gene primers. Using immunoSEQ multiplex PCR, the repertoire was profiled, and TCRdb retains in-frame clones only, with some absent. The V and J calls and the clone size are those of that table, but D and trimming were determined from the DNA. The data hold about 160,000 clones, with roughly nine tenths observed a single time. Sequences were obtained from peripheral blood. The chain joins TRBV10-3 to TRBJ1-4; no definite D call. The receptor was derived from a man in his fifties or sixties with acute or convalescent COVID-19. CDR3 bases: TGTGCCATCAGTGAAAGAGGGTCTAATGAAAAACTGTTTTTT. It yields the protein CAISERGSNEKLFF.